This TCR beta chain comes out of a study of T-cell reconstitution after alpha-beta-depleted transplantation in children. Study-wide results and limits: Recipient T cells and thymic progenitors that survived gave rise to the high TCRbeta diversity observed at day 60 in some patients. Newly generated T cells supplied most T-cell counts and diversity one year post-transplant.

Using unique molecular identifiers, the investigators prepared the TCRbeta library. TCRdb re-analysed the PCR reads in MiXCR, keeping a single row per CDR3 protein. The data show about 190,000 distinct CDR3 sequences, with 11% seen just once and approximately 13% held by the top ten. This clonotype has at least ten counts. The antigen remains unidentified. This clonotype was sampled from a boy aged 2 to 10 with acute myeloid leukemia, due to receive a stem cell transplant. The sequencing used PBMCs, collected before TCRalphabeta/CD19-depleted stem cell transplant.

CDR3 nucleotides: TGCAGTGCTCGGGCGAGGGACAGTCGATCCATCCTAGCCAAAAACATTCAGTACTTC. It translates to CSARARDSRSILAKNIQYF. V usage is TRBV20-1 and J usage is TRBJ2-4, with 7 bases lining up with TRBD1. The junction had 19 bases not matched to a gene; V was cut back by 5 bases and J by 0 bases. Germline V lookup: CDR1 DFQATT, CDR2 SNEGSKA (reference sequence). The CDR3 extends over 19 amino acids.